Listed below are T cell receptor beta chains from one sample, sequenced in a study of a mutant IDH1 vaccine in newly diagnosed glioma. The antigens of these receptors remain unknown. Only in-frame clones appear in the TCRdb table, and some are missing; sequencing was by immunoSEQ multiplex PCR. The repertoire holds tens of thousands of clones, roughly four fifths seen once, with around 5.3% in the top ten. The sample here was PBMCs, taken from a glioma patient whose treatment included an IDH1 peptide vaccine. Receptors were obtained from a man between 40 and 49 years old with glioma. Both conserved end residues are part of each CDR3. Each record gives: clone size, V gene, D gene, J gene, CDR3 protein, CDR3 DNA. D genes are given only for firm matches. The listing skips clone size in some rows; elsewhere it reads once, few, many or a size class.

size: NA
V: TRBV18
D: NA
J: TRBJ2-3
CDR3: CASSTQGPTDTQYF
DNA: TGTGCCAGCTCAACACAGGGCCCCACAGATACGCAGTATTTT

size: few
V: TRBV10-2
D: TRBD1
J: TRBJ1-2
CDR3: CASSDGGGAYGYTF
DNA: TGCGCCAGCAGTGACGGAGGGGGCGCCTATGGCTACACCTTC

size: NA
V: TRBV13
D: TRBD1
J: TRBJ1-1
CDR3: CASSPWTGYTEAFF
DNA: TGTGCCAGCAGCCCGTGGACAGGTTATACTGAAGCTTTCTTT

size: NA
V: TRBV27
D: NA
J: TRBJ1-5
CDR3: CASSTAALPQHF
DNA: TGTGCCAGCAGTACAGCAGCATTGCCCCAGCATTTT

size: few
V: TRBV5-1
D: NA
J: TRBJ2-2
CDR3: CASSLLPNTGELFF
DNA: TGCGCCAGCAGCTTGCTCCCGAACACCGGGGAGCTGTTTTTT

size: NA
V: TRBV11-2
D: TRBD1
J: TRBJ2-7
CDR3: CASSSTQGVSYEQYF
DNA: TGTGCCAGCAGCTCTACACAGGGGGTCTCCTACGAGCAGTACTTC

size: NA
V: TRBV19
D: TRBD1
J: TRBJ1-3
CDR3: CASSMGGQGFGNTIYF
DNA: TGTGCCAGTAGTATGGGAGGACAGGGCTTCGGAAACACCATATATTTT

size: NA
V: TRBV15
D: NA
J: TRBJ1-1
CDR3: CATRTGDGTEAFF
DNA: TGTGCCACCAGGACCGGGGACGGCACTGAAGCTTTCTTT

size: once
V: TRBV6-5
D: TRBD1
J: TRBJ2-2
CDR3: CASSRTGSTGELFF
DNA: TGTGCCAGCAGTAGGACAGGGAGCACCGGGGAGCTGTTTTTT

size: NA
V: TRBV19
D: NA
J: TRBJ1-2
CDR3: CASCENEASYGYTF
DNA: TGTGCCAGTTGCGAAAACGAGGCCTCATATGGCTACACCTTC

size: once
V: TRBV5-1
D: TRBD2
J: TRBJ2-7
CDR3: CASSLVAGDSLAYEQYF
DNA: TGCGCCAGCAGCTTGGTAGCGGGGGATTCCCTAGCCTACGAGCAGTACTTC

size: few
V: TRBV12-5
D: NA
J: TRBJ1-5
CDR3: CASGLVWSGQDNPRGLGNQPQHF
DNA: TGTGCTAGTGGTTTGGTATGGTCAGGTCAGGACAATCCTCGAGGCCTTGGGAATCAGCCCCAGCATTTT

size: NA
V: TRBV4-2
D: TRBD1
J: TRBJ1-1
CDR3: CASSPRGGVRTEAFF
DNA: TGTGCCAGCAGCCCCAGGGGGGGAGTGCGCACTGAAGCTTTCTTT

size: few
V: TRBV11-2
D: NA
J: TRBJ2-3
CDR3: CASSLEWGTDTQYF
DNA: TGTGCCAGCAGCTTAGAGTGGGGCACAGATACGCAGTATTTT

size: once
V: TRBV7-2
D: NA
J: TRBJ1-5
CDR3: CASSLGDSRNQPQHF
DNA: TGTGCCAGCAGCTTAGGCGACTCCCGCAATCAGCCCCAGCATTTT

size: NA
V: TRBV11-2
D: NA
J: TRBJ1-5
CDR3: CASSLQGGLTQPQHF
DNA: TGTGCCAGCAGCCTCCAAGGAGGTTTGACGCAGCCCCAGCATTTT

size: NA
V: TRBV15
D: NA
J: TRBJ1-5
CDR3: CATSRGPGPQHF
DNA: TGTGCCACCAGCAGAGGCCCGGGGCCCCAGCATTTT

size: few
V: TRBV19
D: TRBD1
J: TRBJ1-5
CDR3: CASSNDRANQPQHF
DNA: TGTGCCAGTAGCAACGACAGGGCTAATCAGCCCCAGCATTTT

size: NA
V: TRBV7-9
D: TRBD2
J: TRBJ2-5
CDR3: CASSTVAGVAQETQYF
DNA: TGTGCCAGCAGCACCGTAGCGGGGGTAGCACAAGAGACCCAGTACTTC

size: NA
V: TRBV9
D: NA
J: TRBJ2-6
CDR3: CASSVGGGWANVLTF
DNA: TGTGCCAGCAGCGTTGGAGGGGGCTGGGCCAACGTCCTGACTTTC

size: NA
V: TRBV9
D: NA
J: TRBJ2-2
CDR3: CASSPERNTGELFF
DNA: TGTGCCAGCAGCCCCGAGAGGAACACCGGGGAGCTGTTTTTT

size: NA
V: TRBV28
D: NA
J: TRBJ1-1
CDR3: CASSSGTEDMNTEAFF
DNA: TGTGCCAGCAGCTCCGGGACGGAGGATATGAACACTGAAGCTTTCTTT

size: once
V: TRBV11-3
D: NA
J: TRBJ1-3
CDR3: CASSAGASENTIYF
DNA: TGTGCCAGCAGCGCGGGGGCGTCCGAGAACACCATATATTTT

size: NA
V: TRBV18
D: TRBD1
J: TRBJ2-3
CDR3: CASSRQGLPSTDTQYF
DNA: TGTGCCAGCTCGCGACAGGGATTACCTAGCACAGATACGCAGTATTTT

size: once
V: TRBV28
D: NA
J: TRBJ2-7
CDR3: CASSLPGPTHEQYF
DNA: TGTGCCAGCAGTTTACCGGGACCGACCCACGAGCAGTACTTC

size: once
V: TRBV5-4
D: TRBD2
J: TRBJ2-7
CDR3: CASSLGLADEQYF
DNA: TGTGCCAGCAGCTTGGGACTAGCAGACGAGCAGTACTTC

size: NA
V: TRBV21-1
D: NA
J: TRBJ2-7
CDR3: CASSKNFGAIYEQYF
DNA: TGTGCCAGCAGCAAAAACTTCGGCGCTATCTACGAGCAGTACTTC

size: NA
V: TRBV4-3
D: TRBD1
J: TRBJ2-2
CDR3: CASSQDMRGGSGELFF
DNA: TGCGCCAGCAGCCAAGATATGAGAGGGGGCAGCGGGGAGCTGTTTTTT

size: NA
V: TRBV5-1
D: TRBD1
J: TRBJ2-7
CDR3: CASSPGTDSYEQYF
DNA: TGCGCCAGCAGCCCCGGGACAGATTCCTACGAGCAGTACTTC

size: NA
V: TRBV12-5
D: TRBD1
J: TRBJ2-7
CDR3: CASGLTTGQLNSYEQYF
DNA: TGTGCTAGTGGTTTGACGACGGGACAGCTAAACTCCTACGAGCAGTACTTC

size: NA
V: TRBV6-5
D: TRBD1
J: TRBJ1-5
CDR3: CASSYRQGGQPQHF
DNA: TGTGCCAGCAGTTACCGACAGGGCGGTCAGCCCCAGCATTTT

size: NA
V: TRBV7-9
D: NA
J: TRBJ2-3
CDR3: CASSTERATDTQYF
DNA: TGTGCCAGCAGCACCGAGCGGGCCACAGATACGCAGTATTTT

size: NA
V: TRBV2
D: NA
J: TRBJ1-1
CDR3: CASRGDTNTEAFF
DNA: TGTGCCAGCAGGGGAGACACGAACACTGAAGCTTTCTTT

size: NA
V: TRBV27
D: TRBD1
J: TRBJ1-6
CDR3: CASSPRQGLAPPLHF
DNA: TGTGCCAGCAGTCCACGACAGGGCCTAGCACCACCCCTCCACTTT

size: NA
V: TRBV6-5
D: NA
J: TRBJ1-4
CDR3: CASSYLFPSEKLFF
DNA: TGTGCCAGCAGTTACCTGTTCCCTAGTGAAAAACTGTTTTTT

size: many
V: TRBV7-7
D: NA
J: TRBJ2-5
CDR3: CASSQTGTGKETQYF
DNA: TGTGCTAGCAGCCAAACCGGGACGGGAAAAGAGACCCAGTACTTC

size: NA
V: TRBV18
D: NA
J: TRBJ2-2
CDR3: CASSWDGLPGELFF
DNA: TGTGCCAGCTCTTGGGACGGCCTTCCGGGGGAGCTGTTTTTT

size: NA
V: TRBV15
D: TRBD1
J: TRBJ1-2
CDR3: CATSSPNRGDYGYTF
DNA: TGTGCCACCAGCAGTCCCAACAGGGGTGACTATGGCTACACCTTC

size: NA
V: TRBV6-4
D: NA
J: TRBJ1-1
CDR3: CASSVAGGGTEAFF
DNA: TGTGCCAGCAGTGTTGCAGGAGGGGGTACTGAAGCTTTCTTT

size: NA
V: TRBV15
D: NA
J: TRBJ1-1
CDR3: CATSERRVNTEAFF
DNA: TGTGCCACCAGCGAGAGACGGGTAAACACTGAAGCTTTCTTT

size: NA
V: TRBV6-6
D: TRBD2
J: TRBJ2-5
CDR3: CASSYSASGGPPYF
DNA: TGTGCCAGCAGTTACTCTGCTAGCGGGGGCCCCCCGTACTTC

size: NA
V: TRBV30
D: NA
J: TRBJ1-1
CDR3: CACLQAEAFF
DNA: TGTGCCTGCTTACAGGCTGAAGCTTTCTTT

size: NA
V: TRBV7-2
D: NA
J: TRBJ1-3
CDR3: CASSPTGTAGNTIYF
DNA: TGTGCCAGCAGCCCAACCGGGACGGCTGGAAACACCATATATTTT

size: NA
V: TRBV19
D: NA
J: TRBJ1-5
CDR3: CASSSDIVSNQPQHF
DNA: TGTGCCAGTAGTTCCGACATCGTAAGCAATCAGCCCCAGCATTTT

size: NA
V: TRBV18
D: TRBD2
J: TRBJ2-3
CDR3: CASSPSLKTSGTDTQYF
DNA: TGTGCCAGCTCACCTAGCCTCAAGACTAGCGGCACAGATACGCAGTATTTT

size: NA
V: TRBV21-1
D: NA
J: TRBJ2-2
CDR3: CASSKKGGQGNTGELFF
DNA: TGTGCCAGCAGCAAAAAGGGGGGACAGGGGAATACCGGGGAGCTGTTTTTT

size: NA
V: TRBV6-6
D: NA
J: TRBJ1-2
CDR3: CASSLADGYTF
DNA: TGTGCCAGCAGCTTAGCCGATGGCTACACCTTC

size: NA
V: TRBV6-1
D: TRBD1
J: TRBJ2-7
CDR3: CASSVGQYEQYF
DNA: TGTGCCAGCAGTGTGGGACAGTACGAGCAGTACTTC

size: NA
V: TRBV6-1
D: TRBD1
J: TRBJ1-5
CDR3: CAISETGTDSNQPQHF
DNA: TGTGCCATCAGTGAAACCGGGACAGATAGCAATCAGCCCCAGCATTTT

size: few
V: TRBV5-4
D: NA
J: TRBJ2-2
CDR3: CASSLAGLYTGELFF
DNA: TGTGCCAGCAGCTTGGCCGGACTCTACACCGGGGAGCTGTTTTTT

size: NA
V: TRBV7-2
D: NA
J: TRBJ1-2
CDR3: CASRDSLVDYGYTF
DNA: TGTGCCAGCAGGGACAGCCTCGTCGACTATGGCTACACCTTC

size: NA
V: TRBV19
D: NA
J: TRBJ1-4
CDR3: CASSIGVRGGEKLFF
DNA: TGTGCCAGTAGTATCGGGGTCAGGGGTGGTGAAAAACTGTTTTTT

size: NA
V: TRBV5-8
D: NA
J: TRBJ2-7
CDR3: CASSLYRPPYEQYF
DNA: TGTGCCAGCAGCTTGTACAGGCCTCCCTACGAGCAGTACTTC

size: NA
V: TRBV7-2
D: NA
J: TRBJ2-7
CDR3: CASSLVQGRDVEQYF
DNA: TGTGCCAGCAGCTTAGTTCAGGGACGGGATGTCGAGCAGTACTTC

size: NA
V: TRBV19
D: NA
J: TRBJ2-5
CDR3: CASSPTRGETQYF
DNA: TGTGCCAGTAGCCCGACCAGGGGAGAGACCCAGTACTTC

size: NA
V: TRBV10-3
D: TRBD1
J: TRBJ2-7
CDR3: CATGQGNEQYF
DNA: TGTGCCACCGGACAGGGGAACGAGCAGTACTTC

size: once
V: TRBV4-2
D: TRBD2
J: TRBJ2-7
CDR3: CASSQEGLAGSYEQYF
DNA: TGTGCCAGCAGCCAAGAGGGACTAGCGGGATCATACGAGCAGTACTTC